This T cell receptor beta chain was profiled in a study of blood T cell repertoires in COVID-19. About the research overall: Samples taken during acute and convalescent COVID-19 were collected in the United States, Italy and Spain. PBMCs, B-cell-depleted T cells, or T cells provided the cDNA or gDNA that made up the material.

In the study's own analysis: Using reference gene primer amplification, nucleated cell counts were estimated. Only in-frame clones appear in the TCRdb table, and some are missing; sequencing was by immunoSEQ multiplex PCR. V and J calls and clone size are given by that table; D and trimming were obtained from the DNA. In the table there are approximately 170,000 clones, roughly nine tenths of which are singletons. J gave up 2 bases and V 5 bases, and 6 bases lay outside the gene matches. The CDR3 has 15 amino acids. Germline V gives CDR1 SGHTS, CDR2 YDEGEE. In its sample, this clone was seen a few times.

The specimen was peripheral blood. The clonotype originates from a man between 60 and 75 years old with active or convalescent COVID-19. The V call is TRBV5-8, the J call TRBJ1-3; 8 bases are a match to TRBD1. The CDR3 sequence: CASSWTGFPGNTIYF. The CDR3 bases are TGTGCCAGCAGTTGGACAGGGTTTCCTGGAAACACCATATATTTT.